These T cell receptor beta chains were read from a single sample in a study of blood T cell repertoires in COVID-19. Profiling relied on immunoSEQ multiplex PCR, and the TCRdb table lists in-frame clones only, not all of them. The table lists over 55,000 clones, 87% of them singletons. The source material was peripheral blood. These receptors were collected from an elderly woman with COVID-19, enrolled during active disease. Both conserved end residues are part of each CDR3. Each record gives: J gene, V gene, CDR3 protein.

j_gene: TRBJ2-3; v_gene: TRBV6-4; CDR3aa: CASSDSTSGGGTQYF
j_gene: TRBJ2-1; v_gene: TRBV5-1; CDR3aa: CASSRRTSGKNEQFF
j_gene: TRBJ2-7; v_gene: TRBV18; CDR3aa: CASSLRTDSYEQYF
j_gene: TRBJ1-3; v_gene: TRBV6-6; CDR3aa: CASSFGGASGNTIYF
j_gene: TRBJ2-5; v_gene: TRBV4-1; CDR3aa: CASSQATEGPQETQYF
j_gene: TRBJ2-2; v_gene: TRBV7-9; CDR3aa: CASSSRTGNTGELFF
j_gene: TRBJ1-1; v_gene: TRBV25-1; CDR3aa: CASSDPTGASFTEAFF
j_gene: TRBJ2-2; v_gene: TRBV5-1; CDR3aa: CASRRSNTGELFF
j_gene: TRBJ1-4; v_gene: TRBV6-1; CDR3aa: CASSEFSSGGEKLFF
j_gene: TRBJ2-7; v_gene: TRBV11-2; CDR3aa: CASSLAGTGGSYEQYF
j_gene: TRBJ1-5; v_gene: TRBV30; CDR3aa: CAWSVAVNQPQHF
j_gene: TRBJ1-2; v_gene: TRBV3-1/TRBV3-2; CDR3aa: CASSRDSLYGYTF
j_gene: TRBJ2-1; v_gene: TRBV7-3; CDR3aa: CASSSTSGGYNEQFF
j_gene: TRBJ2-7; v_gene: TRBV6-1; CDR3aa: CASSETGGIHEQYF
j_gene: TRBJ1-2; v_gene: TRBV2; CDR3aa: CASNTSPTGGYGYTF
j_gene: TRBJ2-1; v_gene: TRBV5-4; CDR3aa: CASSLPGLAEIGEQFF
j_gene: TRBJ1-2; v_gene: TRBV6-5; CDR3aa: CATHKPLPYGYTF
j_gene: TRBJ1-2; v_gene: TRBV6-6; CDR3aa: CASSPQGYGYTF
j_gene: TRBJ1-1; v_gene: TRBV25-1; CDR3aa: CASRTGVAEAFF
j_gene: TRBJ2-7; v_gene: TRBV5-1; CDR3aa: CASSLGEGGYQQYF
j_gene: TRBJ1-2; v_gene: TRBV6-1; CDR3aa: CASSKAGAGGYTF
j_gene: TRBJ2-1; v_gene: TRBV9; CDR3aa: CASSVEPGGSYNEQFF
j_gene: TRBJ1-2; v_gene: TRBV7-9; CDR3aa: CASSLHMGQGALGYTF
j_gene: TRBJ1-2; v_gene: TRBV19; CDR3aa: CASSIDPSGVGYTF
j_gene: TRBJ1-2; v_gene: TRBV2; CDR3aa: CASSEQPRSRSSNGYTF
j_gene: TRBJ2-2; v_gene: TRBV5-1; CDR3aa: CASSGQGFGTGELFF
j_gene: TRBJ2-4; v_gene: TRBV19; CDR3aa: CASRSGEKSIQYF
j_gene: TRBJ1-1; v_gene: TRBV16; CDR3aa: CASSPHGTRPKQTEAFF
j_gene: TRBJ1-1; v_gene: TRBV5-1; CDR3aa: CASSPRGGDTEAFF
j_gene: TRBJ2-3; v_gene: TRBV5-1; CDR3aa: CASSLPTASGAFTDTQYF
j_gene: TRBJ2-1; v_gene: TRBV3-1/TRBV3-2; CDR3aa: CASSQHVSKARDEQFF
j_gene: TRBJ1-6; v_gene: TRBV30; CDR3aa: CARSQNRGGSPLHF
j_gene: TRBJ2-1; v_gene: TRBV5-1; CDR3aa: CASSLELAGGNEQFF
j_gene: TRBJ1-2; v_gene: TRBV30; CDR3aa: CAWSVTGSSNYGYTF
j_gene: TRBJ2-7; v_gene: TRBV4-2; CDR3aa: CASSSRTGGVYEQYF
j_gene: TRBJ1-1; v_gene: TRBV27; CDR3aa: CASSSSGTGNTEAFF
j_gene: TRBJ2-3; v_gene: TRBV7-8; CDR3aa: CASSLNGMSTDTQYF
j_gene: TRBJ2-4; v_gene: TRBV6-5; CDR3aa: CASTGSENIQYF
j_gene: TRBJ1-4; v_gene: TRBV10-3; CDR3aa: CAISGIAGGEKLFF
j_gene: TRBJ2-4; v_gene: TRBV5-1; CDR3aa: CASSSGMGVSGADIQYF
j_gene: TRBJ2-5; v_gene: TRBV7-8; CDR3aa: CASSLGPSTDRIQETQYF
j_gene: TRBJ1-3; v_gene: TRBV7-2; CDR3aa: CASSYQGSRAGNTIYF
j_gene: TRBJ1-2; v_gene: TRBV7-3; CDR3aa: CASSLFPRGDYGYTF
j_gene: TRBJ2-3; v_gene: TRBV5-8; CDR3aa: CASSLRTSTDTQYF